This note documents a single TCR beta chain sequence. The antigen remains undetermined. The data were taken from a study of OX40 agonist ivuxolimab in advanced cancers. Whole-study context: Across the patients, intravenous ivuxolimab was delivered every 2 weeks at 0.01 to 10 mg/kg. Averaging 60 years in age, with a range of roughly 23 to 80, the cohort was 65% to 90% male. Broader study findings: The authors did not determine the antigen specificity of the expanded peripheral T cells.

Method: immunoSEQ multiplex PCR; TCRdb's copy keeps in-frame clones and lacks some. The sample holds roughly 80,000 clones; about 86% are singletons and the top ten take around 1.5%. V shed 6 bases, J shed 9 bases, and the junction held 3 bases outside the gene matches. The length of the CDR3 is 11 residues. CDR1 and CDR2 from the germline V gene are MNHEY and SVGAGI. Exclusion of a patient followed from autoimmune disease history or systemic immunosuppression. The specimen comprised CD4+ or CD8+ T cells sorted from blood, sampled in a trial of the OX40 agonist ivuxolimab. This TCR came from an adult with an advanced solid tumor such as melanoma, head and neck, liver or kidney cancer. V usage is TRBV6-5 and J usage is TRBJ2-7, with TRBD1 identical over 9 bases. CDR3 region: CASSSGQGQYF. CDR3 sequence (DNA): TGTGCCAGCAGCTCGGGACAGGGGCAGTACTTC.